The present TCR beta chain was sequenced within a study of cytomegalovirus exposure and HLA in healthy donors (dated by TCRdb to about 2017). For context, the study as a whole: According to a later analysis, the 110 or so validation repertoires were produced on the same platform as the approximately 690 repertoires of the first cohort. The study was designed to test whether signatures of past pathogen exposure could be identified by cataloging public T cell receptors. Along with the approximately 700-subject first cohort, a separate validation cohort of over a hundred different subjects was used. To predict cytomegalovirus infection status, the study brought together high-throughput TCR immunosequencing, statistical association of individual TCRs with disease status, and machine learning. The paper's findings and limits, for the study overall: In the study, about 150 TCR beta chains were listed as associated with cytomegalovirus. A later analysis had no HLA typing for the validation cohort, so co-occurrence there was scored across all 110 or so repertoires. In vitro tests confirmed that a few of the cytomegalovirus-associated TCR beta chains recognize cytomegalovirus antigens. Subsequent analysis determined that TCRs grouped into clusters in the first cohort also showed a tendency toward co-occurrence across the 120 validation repertoires, and approximately 93% of cluster scores exceeded 0. Most TCR sequences were seen in very few donors, while some public TCRs were found in many individuals. The classifier was reported to diagnose cytomegalovirus status with high specificity and sensitivity in both the original cohort and the validation cohort. The authors suggested that the approach could potentially be extended to other disease states and immunological phenotypes.

Details on this clone: What this receptor recognizes is not known. No base-level quality is on record; no much larger clone is a single base apart.

The library was obtained by the immunoSEQ multiplex PCR assay. The authors processed their data as follows. To diagnose cytomegalovirus status from the catalog of TCR beta chain sequences, a statistical classification framework was built. TCRdb retrieved this table from immuneACCESS and kept in-frame rearrangements only. Not all clones are present; in checked studies, unresolved V genes account for under half, and no reason is known for the remainder. For V, J and clone size, that table is used; D and trimming come from the DNA. The sample includes some 140,000 clones, with around 84% observed a single time. Approximately 2% of the sample rests with the top ten. The donors were included in the validation cohort of approximately 120 subjects, a group kept apart from the approximately 670-subject first cohort. The sequencing input was PBMCs. The receptor's source is a human donor in good health.

The DNA sequence is TGCAGCGTCCAGGGATCGGATGGCTACACCTTC. It translates as CSVQGSDGYTF. Recombination connected TRBV29-1 to TRBJ1-2; the D region possibly corresponds to TRBD1 (5 bases align). The V end loses 6 bases and the J end loses 6 bases, and a stretch of 11 bases separates them. Spanning cysteine to phenylalanine, the CDR3 consists of 11 amino acids. The entry retains the CDR3 DNA only, 33 bases that are in frame from base 1. The germline V gene yields SQVTM for CDR1 and ANQGSEA for CDR2.